A selection of T cell receptor beta chains follows, all from one sample in a study of T cells in localized non-small cell lung cancer. Sequenced by immunoSEQ multiplex PCR; TCRdb stores in-frame clones only, minus some. The sample holds about 52,000 clones, about 87% seen once. The starting material was PBMCs, obtained before any cancer treatment. These receptors came from a female donor with stage II lung adenocarcinoma. Each CDR3 is given with its conserved first and last residue. D genes are given only for firm matches. The listing skips clone size in some rows; elsewhere it reads once, few, many or a size class.

clone_size cdr3_length j_call d_call v_call cdr3_nt cdr3_aa
- 14 TRBJ2-7 TRBD1 TRBV7-9 TGTGCCAGCAGCTTAGGGACAGGTGCCTACGAGCAGTACTTC CASSLGTGAYEQYF
- 13 TRBJ1-2 - TRBV2 TGTGCCAGCAGTTACAGGGTTGACTATGGCTACACCTTC CASSYRVDYGYTF
once 16 TRBJ1-3 - TRBV2 TGTGCCAGCAGTTCTGAGCAGCAGAGCTCTGGAAACACCATATATTTT CASSSEQQSSGNTIYF
- 13 TRBJ1-1 - TRBV7-6 TGTGCCAGCAGCCCTCGACTGGGCACTGAAGCTTTCTTT CASSPRLGTEAFF
- 11 TRBJ2-7 - TRBV18 TGTGCCAGCTCACCAGGGTACGAGCAGTACTTC CASSPGYEQYF
- 14 TRBJ1-1 - TRBV14 TGTGCCAGCAGCCAAGTCCAGAGGGGCACTGAAGCTTTCTTT CASSQVQRGTEAFF
- 16 TRBJ2-2 - TRBV25-1 TGTGCCAGCAGTTCCACCAGGGGAACCTTGGGCGGGGAGCTGTTTTTT CASSSTRGTLGGELFF
- 17 TRBJ2-3 TRBD2 TRBV4-2 TGTGCCAGCAGCCAAGATCTACTAGCGGGGGGCCCAGATACGCAGTATTTT CASSQDLLAGGPDTQYF
once 16 TRBJ2-5 TRBD1 TRBV11-1 TGTGCCAGCAGCTCAACCGGGACAGGGGTGAAGAAGACCCAGTACTTC CASSSTGTGVKKTQYF
- 13 TRBJ1-1 - TRBV13 TGTGCCAGCAGCTTAATGGGTGACACTGAAGCTTTCTTT CASSLMGDTEAFF
- 14 TRBJ2-3 - TRBV25-1 TGTGCCAGCAGTGAGAGGGGGGTATCGGATACGCAGTATTTT CASSERGVSDTQYF
- 16 TRBJ2-3 TRBD1 TRBV18 TGTGCCAGCTCACCACTAGGGACAGGGGCATCAGATACGCAGTATTTT CASSPLGTGASDTQYF
- 13 TRBJ1-1 - TRBV5-1 TGCGCCAGCAGCGAGGGGGATCGCACTGAAGCTTTCTTT CASSEGDRTEAFF
- 14 TRBJ1-3 - TRBV6-1 TGTGCCATCCTTGAGGGGAGGGCTGGAAACACCATATATTTT CAILEGRAGNTIYF
- 15 TRBJ1-2 TRBD1 TRBV5-1 TGCGCCAGCAGCTTGGAGGGGGCAGCTAACTATGGCTACACCTTC CASSLEGAANYGYTF
- 15 TRBJ1-4 - TRBV25-1 TGTGCCAGCAGGGGACGTGGGGGCGTCGGTGAAAAACTGTTTTTT CASRGRGGVGEKLFF
- 17 TRBJ1-2 - TRBV27 TGTGCCAGCAGTTTATCGGAATTGACAGGAACTAACTATGGCTACACCTTC CASSLSELTGTNYGYTF
- 14 TRBJ2-2 TRBD1 TRBV27 TGTGCCAGCCGACGCCAGGGGGTCAACGGGGAGCTGTTTTTT CASRRQGVNGELFF
- 16 TRBJ1-5 - TRBV21-1 TGTGCCAGCAGCAAAGCGACAGCCTCCCGGCGTCAGCCCCAGCATTTT CASSKATASRRQPQHF
- 13 TRBJ2-7 - TRBV30 TGTGCCTGGACCCCAACAGGTACCTACGAGCAGTACTTC CAWTPTGTYEQYF
- 16 TRBJ2-1 TRBD1 TRBV27 TGTGCCAGCAGTTCCGACAGGGGGGGCTCCTACAATGAGCAGTTCTTC CASSSDRGGSYNEQFF
few 15 TRBJ1-6 TRBD1 TRBV2 TGTGCCAGCACCTTGGACAGGGGGACAAATTCACCCCTCCACTTT CASTLDRGTNSPLHF
once 15 TRBJ2-1 TRBD2 TRBV14 TGTGCCAGCAGCCAAGATTTGAAGCTAGCGGGGACGGTGTTCTTC CASSQDLKLAGTVFF
- 14 TRBJ2-1 - TRBV5-8 TGTGCCAGCTCAGGGCGGGGGCCAGGGAATGAGCAGTTCTTC CASSGRGPGNEQFF
- 12 TRBJ1-1 - TRBV5-4 TGTGCCAGCAGCTTGCAACGTTCTGAAGCTTTCTTT CASSLQRSEAFF
once 14 TRBJ1-1 - TRBV5-1 TGCGCCAGCAGCCCTGGACGGAAGAACACTGAAGCTTTCTTT CASSPGRKNTEAFF
- 13 TRBJ2-1 - TRBV2 TGTGCCAGCAGTTCTTACGGGACCCATGAGCAGTTCTTC CASSSYGTHEQFF
- 14 TRBJ1-1 - TRBV6-1 TGTGCCAGCAGTGAAGCGAGGCTAAATACTGAAGCTTTCTTT CASSEARLNTEAFF
- 15 TRBJ2-2 TRBD2 TRBV7-2 TGTGCCAGCAGCCCTAGCGGAGTCAACACCGGGGAGCTGTTTTTT CASSPSGVNTGELFF
few 13 TRBJ1-2 - TRBV19 TGTGCCAGTAGTATCGGGAAATCCGATGGCTACACCTTC CASSIGKSDGYTF
- 14 TRBJ2-7 - TRBV9 TGTGCCAGCAGCCTCCGACAGGACCCCTACGAGCAGTACTTC CASSLRQDPYEQYF
- 13 TRBJ2-7 - TRBV14 TGTGCCAGCAGCCGGAAGGGTTCCCACGAGCAGTACTTC CASSRKGSHEQYF
- 10 TRBJ1-2 - TRBV12-5 TGTGCTAGTGGGGGGGTAGGCTACACCTTC CASGGVGYTF
- 15 TRBJ1-1 TRBD1 TRBV7-9 TGTGCCAGCAGCTTAGCTGGGGAGGGGGCCACTGAAGCTTTCTTT CASSLAGEGATEAFF
- 13 TRBJ1-3 TRBD1 TRBV7-3 TGTGCCAGCAGCTCCCGACAGGGGGACACCATATATTTT CASSSRQGDTIYF
- 16 TRBJ2-1 TRBD1 TRBV10-3 TGTGCCATCAGGGGGACAGGGTCTAGGAGTGGGGATGAGCAGTTCTTC CAIRGTGSRSGDEQFF
- 14 TRBJ2-3 - TRBV9 TGTGCCAGCAGCGGAGGGGGGAGCACAGATACGCAGTATTTT CASSGGGSTDTQYF
- 13 TRBJ1-2 - TRBV29-1 TGCAGCGGCCGGACCGGGGGGGGTGAGGGCTACACCTTC CSGRTGGGEGYTF
- 13 TRBJ2-3 - TRBV27 TGTGCCAGCAGAACACTAGTATCAGATACGCAGTATTTT CASRTLVSDTQYF
- 13 TRBJ1-1 - TRBV2 TGTGCCACCTGGACAGACATGAACACTGAAGCTTTCTTT CATWTDMNTEAFF
- 14 TRBJ2-5 TRBD2 TRBV10-3 TGTGCCGCCAGGCCCGGGAGGGGGGGAGAGACCCAGTACTTC CAARPGRGGETQYF
- 15 TRBJ2-5 - TRBV5-4 TGTGCCAGCAGCTTGCAGCAGGCGCTTCGGGAGACCCAGTACTTC CASSLQQALRETQYF
- 12 TRBJ2-4 - TRBV11-2 TGTGCCAGCAGCTTAGGGGAAAACATTCAGTACTTC CASSLGENIQYF
few 15 TRBJ1-1 TRBD1 TRBV11-2 TGTGCCAGCAGCACAGCCGGGACAGCGAACACTGAAGCTTTCTTT CASSTAGTANTEAFF
- 14 TRBJ2-5 - TRBV5-1 TGCGCCAGCACCCTTGGTGGGGGAGGCGAGACCCAGTACTTC CASTLGGGGETQYF
- 13 TRBJ1-6 TRBD1 TRBV18 TGTGCCAGCTCCGGGGACAGAAATTCACCCCTCCACTTT CASSGDRNSPLHF
once 12 TRBJ1-1 - TRBV14 TGTGCCAGCAGCCAAGTGTTAGCGGAAGCTTTCTTT CASSQVLAEAFF
once 14 TRBJ2-3 - TRBV5-1 TGCGCCAGCAGCTTGGAACGACTGCCCTCAACGCAGTATTTT CASSLERLPSTQYF
- 15 TRBJ2-7 - TRBV25-1 TGTGCCAGCAGTGACCCCCGGCAGGGCTTCTACGAGCAGTACTTC CASSDPRQGFYEQYF
- 19 TRBJ2-3 TRBD2 TRBV18 TGTGCCAGCTCACACCTCGGGACTAGCGGGGCGACTAGCACAGATACGCAGTATTTT CASSHLGTSGATSTDTQYF
- 14 TRBJ2-7 - TRBV2 TGTGCCAGCAGACGCAGCGGACTTACCTACGAGCAGTACTTC CASRRSGLTYEQYF
- 20 TRBJ1-1 - TRBV21-1 TGTGCCAGCAGCACCCTCGCGGGACCCCATCTTAAGGGGAAGAACACTGAAGCTTTCTTT CASSTLAGPHLKGKNTEAFF
- 17 TRBJ2-6 TRBD1 TRBV5-1 TGCGCCAGCAGCCGGGACAGTCTGGGGGATGGGGCCAACGTCCTGACTTTC CASSRDSLGDGANVLTF
- 13 TRBJ1-1 - TRBV11-2 TGTGCCAGCAGCTTAGACCGGGGCCGTGAAGCTTTCTTT CASSLDRGREAFF
- 12 TRBJ2-1 - TRBV19 TGTGCCACCACCGGGTCTGTGAATGAGCAGTTCTTC CATTGSVNEQFF
once 13 TRBJ1-4 - TRBV29-1 TGCAGCGTTGATGGGGGGCTTAATGAAAAACTGTTTTTT CSVDGGLNEKLFF